The 10 T cell receptor beta chains below all came from one sample that was sequenced in a study of blood T cell repertoires in COVID-19. Only in-frame clones appear in the TCRdb table, and some are missing; sequencing was by immunoSEQ multiplex PCR. The profile shows about 180,000 clones, more than 70% of them singletons. The sequencing input was PBMCs or T cells enriched from blood (not recorded which). All receptors derive from a woman aged 25 to 39 who had recovered from COVID-19.

With respect to this clone: Other DNA sequences of this sample code for an identical CDR3. The CDR3 region has the DNA TGTGCCAGCAGCCAAGACAGGGGACCAGATACGCAGTATTTT. Translating gives CASSQDRGPDTQYF. The J gene is TRBJ2-3, the V gene TRBV7-3, with 8 bases lining up with TRBD1. This CDR3 is built from 14 residues. CDR1 SGHTA and CDR2 FQGTGA come from the germline V gene. The trim removed 5 bases at V and 4 bases at J, leaving 5 bases unmatched.

The J gene is TRBJ2-1, the V gene TRBV3-1 (or the pseudogene TRBV3-2), with 7 bases matching TRBD1. The CDR3 consists of 16 residues. V was clipped by 4 bases and J by 6 bases; unmatched bases: 12. Germline V lookup: CDR1 LGHDT, CDR2 YNNKEL (reference sequence). CDR3 protein: CASSRETGEIGNEQFF. The CDR3 region has the DNA TGTGCCAGCAGCCGAGAAACAGGGGAAATAGGCAATGAGCAGTTCTTC.

V is TRBV27 and J is TRBJ1-2; 11 nucleotides agree with TRBD1. Germline CDR1 reads MNHEY; CDR2 reads SMNVEV (reference sequence). This CDR3 is built from 15 residues. V dropped 5 bases and J dropped 7; count of bases not matched to a gene: 9. In DNA form, the CDR3 reads TGTGCCAGCAGTACAAGGGACAGGGGGACATTTGGCTACACCTTC. Translated: CASSTRDRGTFGYTF.

The CDR3 is CASRPQTGGEQFF. CDR3 coding DNA: TGTGCCAGCAGGCCACAGACAGGAGGTGAGCAGTTCTTC. This chain joins TRBV11-2 and TRBJ2-1; tentative D call: TRBD1 (6 bases). Germline-derived CDR1 and CDR2 are SGHAT and FQNNGV. The CDR3 runs to 13 residues. The V end was cut by 6 bases, the J end by 9 bases, with 15 bases between.

The rearrangement uses TRBV5-5 and TRBJ1-5, with TRBD1 identical over 9 bases. CDR1 SGHKS and CDR2 YYEKEE come from the germline V gene (reference sequence). This CDR3 is 14 amino acids long. The trim removed 4 bases at V and 4 bases at J, leaving 3 bases unmatched. The CDR3 nucleotides read TGTGCCAGCAGCGGGACAGGGACTAATCAGCCCCAGCATTTT. It specifies CASSGTGTNQPQHF.

The rearrangement joins TRBV4-2 to TRBJ2-4, with 12 nucleotides matching TRBD2. The CDR3 extends over 19 amino acids. The V segment lost 1 base and the J segment 1 base; nucleotides outside the gene matches: 8. Germline loops: CDR1 LGHNA, CDR2 YNFKEQ. DNA of the CDR3: TGTGCCAGCAGCCAAGGAGCTAGCGGGAGGGCCGGGGCCAAAAACATTCAGTACTTC. Translation gives CASSQGASGRAGAKNIQYF.

The CDR3 DNA reads TGTGCCAGCAGCCCCTGGAGGGACCATGGCTACACCTTC. It is translated as CASSPWRDHGYTF. The J gene is TRBJ1-2, the V gene TRBV7-9, with D maybe TRBD1 (5 bases). The CDR3 loop spans 13 amino acids. Germline values: CDR1 SEHNR, CDR2 FQNEAQ (reference sequence). V lost 5 bases to trimming and J lost 6 bases, with 13 bases between them.

This chain connects TRBV6-4 to TRBJ2-3, with 9 bases fitting TRBD2. V dropped 7 bases and J dropped 3; count of bases not matched to a gene: 11. Germline CDR1 MRHNA, CDR2 SNTAGT. The CDR3 is 16 residues long. In DNA form, the CDR3 reads TGTGCCAGCACCATGGTAGCGGGAGCTTCTACAGATACGCAGTATTTT. This encodes CASTMVAGASTDTQYF.

This clone showed up just once. This sequence joins TRBV2 and TRBJ1-2; 8 bases fit TRBD1. J lost 4 bases, V lost 6 bases, and 7 bases had no gene match. The CDR3 is 14 residues long. Germline CDR1 is SNHLY and CDR2 is FYNNEI. Here the CDR3 DNA reads TGTGCCAGCAGCAACACGGGGACAGGCTATGGCTACACCTTC. Its protein is CASSNTGTGYGYTF.

The chain employs TRBV5-8 and TRBJ1-6, with 7 bases fitting TRBD1. The CDR3 has 15 amino acids. V lost 4 bases and J lost 7; bases outside the gene matches: 8. From germline, CDR1 is SGHTS and CDR2 YDEGEE. The CDR3 DNA sequence: TGTGCCAGCAGCCCCTTAACAGGGGACAATTCACCCCTCCACTTT. Encoded protein: CASSPLTGDNSPLHF.